The T cell receptor beta chain described here comes from a study of molecular identifiers for immune sequencing clone quantification. Naive CD8 library inputs spanned about 17,000 to 1,100,000 sorted cells and 10%, 30% or 50% RNA. This clonotype was recorded many times. Its antigen is currently unknown. Points from the study as a whole: Detectable among about a million naive cells, according to reports, was Jurkat TCR RNA spiked in from one cell. Beyond 20 RNA copies, clones held over 99% of effector molecules, compared with under 1% in naive cells.

Bulk TCR libraries used previously described methods and listed TCR primers. MiXCR, run by TCRdb on the PCR reads, gives a single entry per CDR3 protein. The sample yields some 320,000 distinct CDR3 sequences, 20% to 25% seen once. The sequencing input was naive CD8+ T cells from blood, with Jurkat cell RNA spiked in. Subset here: FACS-sorted CD8+CD4-CCR7+CD45RA+ naive T cells. The source is a human donor in good health. Some libraries in this study had Jurkat cell RNA spiked in.

Written as DNA, the CDR3 is TGTGCCAGCAGTTACGGGAGGGGGCAGGACGAGCAGTACTTC. The encoded protein is CASSYGRGQDEQYF. The V call is TRBV6-5, the J call TRBJ2-7; D is tentatively TRBD1 or TRBD2 (7 bases each). The CDR3 is 14 amino acids. Germline V gene lookup returns CDR1 MNHEY and CDR2 SVGAGI. Trimming took 2 bases from V and 5 from J, leaving 13 bases between them.